This record looks at one T cell receptor (beta chain) sequence and its context. Germline V gene sequence: CDR1 MNHEY, CDR2 SVGAGI. The CDR3 loop spans 13 amino acids. V was clipped by 6 bases and J by 7 bases, with 16 bases between them. Original processing methods: Using reference gene primer amplification, nucleated cell counts were estimated. Clones were sequenced by immunoSEQ multiplex PCR, and TCRdb holds only the in-frame ones, with some missing. That table gives V, J and clone size, and the DNA gave D and trimming. The data show roughly 330,000 clones, around 87% seen once. This record comes from a study of blood T cell repertoires in COVID-19. Overall study: Italy, Spain and the United States were the sources of the convalescent and acute COVID-19 samples. The analysed material was cDNA or gDNA that came from T cells, B-cell-depleted T cells, or PBMCs.

The TCR comes from a woman aged 50 to 65 with active or convalescent COVID-19. This chain joins TRBV6-5 and TRBJ2-7; TRBD2 is a possible D gene (6 bases). Material: peripheral blood. CDR3 in DNA: TGTGCCAGCAGACCCCGGGGGTCCAAAGAGCAGTACTTC. It codes for CASRPRGSKEQYF.